The clone carrying this T cell receptor beta chain has more than one count but fewer than ten. This entry comes from a study of T-cell reconstitution after alpha-beta-depleted transplantation in children. Unique molecular identifiers were incorporated during preparation of the TCRbeta library. TCRdb fed the PCR reads into MiXCR, producing one record per CDR3 protein. The sample lists about 350,000 distinct CDR3 sequences, about an eighth occurring once. This CDR3 contains 13 residues. The V segment lost 4 bases and the J segment 5 bases; nucleotides outside the gene matches: 3. Germline-derived CDR1 and CDR2 are SGHRS and YFSETQ.

The chain combines TRBV5-1 with TRBJ2-1; 7 bases agree with TRBD1. This sequence originates from a human donor who donated a stem cell graft to a child with Fanconi anemia. This sample comprised PBMCs, obtained from the stem cell graft. CDR3 loop: CASSGGQNNEQFF. The DNA for the CDR3 is TGCGCCAGCAGCGGGGGACAGAACAATGAGCAGTTCTTC.